Below, 9 T cell receptor beta chains from the same sample are listed, as sequenced in a study of cytotoxic CD8 clonotypes in ibrutinib-treated CLL. The data were produced by immunoSEQ multiplex PCR, yet TCRdb's version contains in-frame clones alone and is incomplete. The sample includes 30,000 or so clones, 76% of them seen just once. Sequences were derived from PBMCs, sampled after 36 months of ibrutinib treatment. These receptors were collected from a human donor with chronic lymphocytic leukemia.

The chain couples TRBV6-5 to TRBJ2-5, with a weak D call TRBD2 (6 bases). The better agreement between TRBJ2-7 and the DNA end casts doubt on the J call. CDR1 MNHEY and CDR2 SVGAGI come from the germline V gene. CDR3 length equals 13 residues. The CDR3 loop is CASTSGGAYEQYF. As DNA, the CDR3 is TGTGCCAGCACTTCCGGGGGAGCCTACGAGCAGTACTTC.

The J gene is TRBJ2-4, the V gene TRBV15; TRBD1 aligns across 7 bases. Germline V gene lookup returns CDR1 LNHNV and CDR2 YYDKDF (reference sequence). The CDR3 consists of 17 residues. J lost 6 bases, V lost 0 bases, and 11 bases had no gene match. For the CDR3, the DNA is TGTGCCACCAGCAGAGATCAAGGCCTAGGGGGCGGAAACATTCAGTACTTC. Its translation: CATSRDQGLGGGNIQYF. Supplemented by reference TRBV15 and TRBJ2-4, the full variable domain reads DAMVIQNPRYQVTQFGKPVTLSCSQTLNHNVMYWYQQKSSQAPKLLFHYYDKDFNNEADTPDNFQSRRPNTSFCFLDIRSPGLGDTAMYLCATSRDQGLGGGNIQYFGAGTRLSVL.

The gene calls are TRBV6-5 and TRBJ2-2; D ambiguous. Trimming took 4 bases from V and 3 from J, leaving 6 bases between them. CDR1 is MNHEY and CDR2 is SVGAGI in the germline V gene. The CDR3 runs to 13 residues. CDR3 residues: CASSWTDTGELFF. The DNA for the CDR3 is TGTGCCAGCAGTTGGACGGACACCGGGGAGCTGTTTTTT.

This chain joins TRBV19 and TRBJ2-7; no clear D gene. Trimming took off 3 bases at V and 0 bases at J, with 6 bases between the two ends. The CDR3 is 13 residues long. CDR1 and CDR2 from the germline V gene are LNHDA and SQIVND (reference sequence). The chain's CDR3 is CASSIWGSYEQYF. The CDR3 DNA sequence: TGTGCCAGTAGTATCTGGGGCTCCTACGAGCAGTACTTC.

V gene TRBV19 combines with J gene TRBJ1-2; D unresolved. The CDR3 extends over 13 amino acids. Germline V gives CDR1 LNHDA, CDR2 SQIVND (reference sequence). The V and J ends lost 3 bases and 0 bases respectively, with 5 bases between them. DNA for the CDR3: TGTGCCAGTAGTATGGCCCCTAACTATGGCTACACCTTC. Protein sequence: CASSMAPNYGYTF.

The chain has TRBV7-9 and TRBJ1-1; D is uncertain. Germline CDR1 SEHNR, CDR2 FQNEAQ (reference sequence). V was trimmed by 6 bases and J by 0 bases, leaving 14 bases between them. The CDR3 has 15 amino acids. CDR3 sequence reads: CASRPNMFMNTEAFF. CDR3 DNA: TGTGCCAGCAGGCCGAACATGTTTATGAACACTGAAGCTTTCTTT.

This chain connects TRBV19 to TRBJ1-1; possibly TRBD1 for D (6 bases). Deletions cut 1 base from V and 0 bases from J, with 9 bases between. Germline V gives CDR1 LNHDA, CDR2 SQIVND (reference sequence). The CDR3 has 15 amino acids. The CDR3 DNA reads TGTGCCAGTAGTATAGTACAGGGCATGAACACTGAAGCTTTCTTT. Protein: CASSIVQGMNTEAFF.

The gene calls are TRBV9 and TRBJ2-7, with D possibly being TRBD1 or TRBD2 (6 bases each). The CDR3 runs 16 residues. Germline CDR1 is SGDLS and CDR2 is YYNGEE. Trimming stripped 1 base from V and 5 bases from J, with 19 bases between. DNA of the CDR3: TGTGCCAGCAGCGTAACAGGTTCGGGGGCGCGGCACGAGCAGTACTTC. Amino acid sequence: CASSVTGSGARHEQYF.

The chain couples TRBV11-2 to TRBJ2-7; 9 positions match TRBD1. Germline V CDR1 and CDR2: SGHAT, FQNNGV. The CDR3 consists of 16 residues. The J segment lost 3 bases and the V segment lost 4 bases, leaving 10 bases of the junction unmatched. Here the CDR3 DNA reads TGTGCCAGCAGCTCTGGGCCGGGACAGGGATTCTACGAGCAGTACTTC. It encodes CASSSGPGQGFYEQYF.